A selection of T cell receptor beta chains follows, all from one sample in a study of blood T cell repertoires in COVID-19. Profiling relied on immunoSEQ multiplex PCR, and the TCRdb table lists in-frame clones only, not all of them. The sample has over 90,000 clones, approximately 89% seen once. Source material: peripheral blood. The source is a woman of 80 years or more in a cohort sampled during active COVID-19. The CDR3 runs from the conserved cysteine through the conserved F or W. Each record gives: D gene, V gene, J gene, CDR3 protein. D genes are given only for firm matches.

>NA|TRBV29-1|TRBJ1-2
CSGRTSNYGYTF
>NA|TRBV5-1|TRBJ2-1
CASSPVGIRGQFF
>TRBD1|TRBV18|TRBJ1-2
CASSLLQGADGYTF
>TRBD1|TRBV6-1|TRBJ1-5
CASSDRGRNQPQHF
>NA|TRBV3-1/TRBV3-2|TRBJ1-1
CASSGVTEAFF
>TRBD2|TRBV7-6|TRBJ2-1
CASSLGGRGSYNEQFF
>TRBD2|TRBV7-9|TRBJ2-1
CASSLSGSYNEQFF
>NA|TRBV4-2|TRBJ2-5
CASSNFERGGQETQYF
>TRBD1|TRBV14|TRBJ2-1
CASGGRGQGEQFF
>NA|TRBV20-1|TRBJ2-1
CSARAVNEQFF
>NA|TRBV30|TRBJ1-2
CAWSVQSGYTF
>TRBD2|TRBV18|TRBJ2-7
CASSPGLAGAYEQYF
>TRBD2|TRBV6-5|TRBJ2-1
CASSYYGGRSYNEQFF
>NA|TRBV30|TRBJ1-4
CASELGSTNEKLFF
>TRBD2|TRBV7-9|TRBJ2-3
CASSFGLASTDTQYF
>NA|TRBV5-5|TRBJ1-5
CASTQMVTGNQPQHF
>NA|TRBV2|TRBJ2-7
CASSGQVAYEQYF
>TRBD1|TRBV30|TRBJ1-4
CAWGRYRGTNEKLFF
>TRBD2|TRBV27|TRBJ2-4
CASSLSLGLGGDIQYF
>TRBD1|TRBV5-6|TRBJ1-2
CASSLIKEGASRNEYGYTF
>TRBD1|TRBV27|TRBJ1-5
CASSRRQGNFSPQHF
>NA|TRBV2|TRBJ2-7
CASVGSKRPYEQYF
>TRBD1|TRBV19|TRBJ1-1
CASSNRGQNTEAFF
>TRBD1|TRBV7-2|TRBJ2-7
CASSSGQAAVEQYF
>TRBD1|TRBV28|TRBJ2-7
CASSSPGQGTYEQYF
>NA|TRBV18|TRBJ1-2
CASSPSSTASYGYTF
>TRBD1|TRBV10-3|TRBJ1-4
CAISTGANEKLFF
>TRBD2|TRBV27|TRBJ2-1
CASNLAGHYNEQFF
>TRBD2|TRBV18|TRBJ2-7
CASSPGGLYEQYF
>NA|TRBV3-1/TRBV3-2|TRBJ2-7
CASSLLSYEQYF
>NA|TRBV24-1|TRBJ2-1
CATSELGAGQNEQFF
>TRBD2|TRBV28|TRBJ2-1
CASSPGGSPGPYNEQFF
>TRBD1|TRBV10-3|TRBJ1-2
CAISDLPGQGGGYTF
>NA|TRBV3-1/TRBV3-2|TRBJ1-2
CASSQDRGNGYTF
>NA|TRBV18|TRBJ2-7
CASSPPAGTYEQYF
>TRBD1|TRBV4-1|TRBJ1-5
CASSVEQGNQPQHF
>TRBD2|TRBV6-1|TRBJ2-3
CASSETSGGPTDTQYF
>TRBD1|TRBV5-1|TRBJ2-5
CASTMGTGMIETQYF
>NA|TRBV6-6|TRBJ1-2
CASSEADNYGYTF
>NA|TRBV18|TRBJ1-2
CASSPPAGVDYGYTF
>NA|TRBV19|TRBJ1-5
CASSIGGGAGNQPQHF
>NA|TRBV6-5|TRBJ1-6
CASSSTGGSPLHF
>TRBD1|TRBV10-3|TRBJ2-1
CAISESGGVTGAGLVPRREQFF
>NA|TRBV12-3/TRBV12-4|TRBJ1-1
CASNVGEAFF
>NA|TRBV28|TRBJ2-7
CASSSSGTPNLSYEQYF
>TRBD2|TRBV28|TRBJ2-2
CASGTSGATGELFF
>TRBD1|TRBV27|TRBJ2-1
CASRNTGVGYNEQFF
>NA|TRBV24-1|TRBJ2-7
CATADWESGEQYF
>NA|TRBV7-2|TRBJ2-3
CASSLDIRGTDTQYF
>TRBD1|TRBV9|TRBJ2-3
CASSVGTGGTDTQYF
>NA|TRBV11-2|TRBJ1-1
CASSLDLGSAFF
>TRBD1|TRBV6-5|TRBJ2-5
CASTEGAGGFETQYF
>NA|TRBV12-3/TRBV12-4|TRBJ2-5
CASTQGLQETQYF
>NA|TRBV12-3/TRBV12-4|TRBJ1-1
CASREVTEAFF
>NA|TRBV5-1|TRBJ2-1
CASSLGQINSYNEQFF